This T cell receptor beta chain is drawn from a study of cytomegalovirus exposure and HLA in healthy donors. Comments on this clone: No antigen is known for it.

Whole-study findings and limits: Productive status was seen about 90% or about 30% of the time for most TCR beta V segments in an earlier analysis. In a later analysis, productive TCRs from donors in an Asian-associated ancestry cluster reportedly carried fewer N-insertions than the cohort mean. Later on, an analysis tied approximately 17,000 TCR beta sequences to HLA alleles at 0.05 false discovery rate.

The CDR3 spans 14 residues. Germline CDR1 is MNHNS and CDR2 is SASEGT. V shed 10 bases, J shed 3 bases, and the junction held 7 bases outside the gene matches. Primers: 60 Vbeta forward and 13 Jbeta reverse. The table came from immunoSEQ multiplex PCR; TCRdb's copy has only in-frame clones and leaves some out. The sample yields 200,000 or so clones, about 86% seen once. The sample consisted of PBMCs. The gene calls are TRBV6-1 and TRBJ2-3; 10 bases are a match to TRBD1. The sequence derives from a woman between 18 and 30 years old in good health and CMV-seropositive. DNA for the CDR3: TGTGCCACGTCAGACAGGGGGCCGACAGATACGCAGTATTTT. Amino acid sequence: CATSDRGPTDTQYF.